Listed below are T cell receptor beta chains from one sample, sequenced in a study of blood T cell repertoires in COVID-19. The assay was immunoSEQ multiplex PCR, and TCRdb's table has in-frame clones only and misses some. The data contain around 260,000 clones, more than 75% of them singletons. Specimen: peripheral blood. The receptors stem from a woman in her sixties with COVID-19, enrolled during active disease. Each CDR3 is given with its conserved first and last residue. The D gene is left open where the match is weak. Part of the rows lack a size; the others show once, few, many or a class for expanded clones.

DNA: TGTGCCAGTAGTATGGTAGCGGGAGTGGGGGTCCAAGAGACCCAGTACTTC
CDR3: CASSMVAGVGVQETQYF
D: TRBD2
V: TRBV19
J: TRBJ2-5
size: .

DNA: TGTGCCAGTAGTTTCCCAGGGGACCAGCCCCAGCATTTT
CDR3: CASSFPGDQPQHF
D: .
V: TRBV19
J: TRBJ1-5
size: .

DNA: TGTGCCAGTAGTATTTCAGGGGGCATGGGCAATCAGCCCCAGCATTTT
CDR3: CASSISGGMGNQPQHF
D: TRBD1
V: TRBV19
J: TRBJ1-5
size: few

DNA: TGTGCCAGCAGTCGGACTAGCGGGAGGGCCTATACCGGGGAGCTGTTTTTT
CDR3: CASSRTSGRAYTGELFF
D: TRBD2
V: TRBV6-2/TRBV6-3
J: TRBJ2-2
size: .

DNA: TGTGCCAGCAGCCAAGGGACTAGCGGGAGCTACGAGCAGTGCTTC
CDR3: CASSQGTSGSYEQCF
D: TRBD2
V: TRBV3-1/TRBV3-2
J: TRBJ2-7
size: .

DNA: TGCGCCAGCAGCTTCGGAGGCGGCAACTATGGCTACACCTTC
CDR3: CASSFGGGNYGYTF
D: .
V: TRBV5-1
J: TRBJ1-2
size: few

DNA: TGTGCCAGCAGCTTAGGACAGGGTAACGGCTACACCTTC
CDR3: CASSLGQGNGYTF
D: TRBD1
V: TRBV7-9
J: TRBJ1-2
size: .

DNA: TGTGCCAGCAGTGAACAGGGCTTATCTGGCTACACCTTC
CDR3: CASSEQGLSGYTF
D: .
V: TRBV6-1
J: TRBJ1-2
size: .

DNA: TGTGCCAGCAGACTCACAGGGGCAGGTACTGAAGCTTTCTTT
CDR3: CASRLTGAGTEAFF
D: TRBD1
V: TRBV28
J: TRBJ1-1
size: few

DNA: TGTGCCAGCAGCCCGACAGGGTATGGCTACACCTTC
CDR3: CASSPTGYGYTF
D: TRBD1
V: TRBV6-5
J: TRBJ1-2
size: .

DNA: TGTGCCAGCAGCTTGGAGGGCAGGAGGGGCACCGGGGAGCTGTTTTTT
CDR3: CASSLEGRRGTGELFF
D: .
V: TRBV5-4
J: TRBJ2-2
size: .

DNA: TGTGCCAGCAGTCTGGACAGAGTACTTGTTAACTATGGCTACACCTTC
CDR3: CASSLDRVLVNYGYTF
D: .
V: TRBV2
J: TRBJ1-2
size: .

DNA: TGTGCCAGTAGTAGCCCGGGACAGATCATGAACACTGAAGCTTTCTTT
CDR3: CASSSPGQIMNTEAFF
D: TRBD1
V: TRBV19
J: TRBJ1-1
size: .

DNA: TGTGCCATCAGTGAGCCACAGGTTCTTGGAAACACCATATATTTT
CDR3: CAISEPQVLGNTIYF
D: .
V: TRBV10-3
J: TRBJ1-3
size: .

DNA: TGCGCCAGCAGCGCGACAGGGATTGGCACCGGGGAGCTGTTTTTT
CDR3: CASSATGIGTGELFF
D: TRBD1
V: TRBV5-1
J: TRBJ2-2
size: .

DNA: TGCGCCAGCAGCTTGGCCTCCTTCGGGACAGGGAACACCGGGGAGCTGTTTTTT
CDR3: CASSLASFGTGNTGELFF
D: TRBD1
V: TRBV5-1
J: TRBJ2-2
size: .

DNA: TGCAGTGCTATGAGACACACACAGTACTTC
CDR3: CSAMRHTQYF
D: .
V: TRBV20-1
J: TRBJ2-4
size: .

DNA: TGTGCCAGCAGCCTCTCCCCGGGCAATGAGCAGTTCTTC
CDR3: CASSLSPGNEQFF
D: .
V: TRBV7-9
J: TRBJ2-1
size: few

DNA: TGTGCCAGCAGCTTGGCCTCCTTGGACAGGGGGTTTTGTCAGCCCCAGCATTTT
CDR3: CASSLASLDRGFCQPQHF
D: TRBD1
V: TRBV5-4
J: TRBJ1-5
size: .

DNA: TGTGCCTGGAGGGAGGGGCGTAACACTGAAGCTTTCTTT
CDR3: CAWREGRNTEAFF
D: .
V: TRBV30
J: TRBJ1-1
size: .

DNA: TGTGCCAGCGAGAACGAAGTCGAGCAGTACTTC
CDR3: CASENEVEQYF
D: .
V: TRBV6-5
J: TRBJ2-7
size: .

DNA: TGTGCCAGCAGCCCACGACGGGGCGGGGCCGAGCAGTACTTC
CDR3: CASSPRRGGAEQYF
D: .
V: TRBV7-2
J: TRBJ2-7
size: .

DNA: TGCGCCAGCACTCTACTAGGGGAGCAGTACTTC
CDR3: CASTLLGEQYF
D: .
V: TRBV10-1
J: TRBJ2-7
size: .

DNA: TGTGCCAGCAGCCCGGACAGGGACTATGGCTACACCTTC
CDR3: CASSPDRDYGYTF
D: TRBD1
V: TRBV27
J: TRBJ1-2
size: once

DNA: TGTGCCAGCAGTTTCAGGGGGAGTGAAAAACTGTTTTTT
CDR3: CASSFRGSEKLFF
D: TRBD1
V: TRBV28
J: TRBJ1-4
size: once

DNA: TGTGCCAGCAGCTTAGTATTGGGAGCGGATGAGCAGTTCTTC
CDR3: CASSLVLGADEQFF
D: .
V: TRBV7-9
J: TRBJ2-1
size: few

DNA: TGTGCCAGCAGCTCCGGGACTAGCGGGAGGTTCACAGATACGCAGTATTTT
CDR3: CASSSGTSGRFTDTQYF
D: TRBD2
V: TRBV9
J: TRBJ2-3
size: .

DNA: TGTGAGGGGGAGGGGGGAAACCCTGGAAACACCATATATTTT
CDR3: CEGEGGNPGNTIYF
D: .
V: TRBV27
J: TRBJ1-3
size: once

DNA: TGTGCCAGCACCCCACAGGTCAATCAGCCCCAGCATTTT
CDR3: CASTPQVNQPQHF
D: .
V: TRBV6-2/TRBV6-3
J: TRBJ1-5
size: few

DNA: TGTGCCAGCTCACCCTCCCGAGCGGGGACTGAGCAGTTCTTC
CDR3: CASSPSRAGTEQFF
D: TRBD2
V: TRBV18
J: TRBJ2-1
size: .

DNA: TGTGCCAGCAGCTTGGGGACAGGGCTTCAGCCCCAGCATTTT
CDR3: CASSLGTGLQPQHF
D: TRBD1
V: TRBV5-5
J: TRBJ1-5
size: once

DNA: TGTGCCAGTAGTCCTATCCCCGGGACAGACAATCAGCCCCAGCATTTT
CDR3: CASSPIPGTDNQPQHF
D: TRBD1
V: TRBV19
J: TRBJ1-5
size: .

DNA: TGTGCCATTCCTGGAGGGGCCTATGGCTACACCTTC
CDR3: CAIPGGAYGYTF
D: .
V: TRBV28
J: TRBJ1-2
size: .

DNA: TGCGCCAGCAGCTTGGCCTTGGGACAGGGAAAGGGGGTTACCTTC
CDR3: CASSLALGQGKGVTF
D: TRBD1
V: TRBV5-1
J: TRBJ1-2
size: once

DNA: TGTGCCAGCAGCTTAGAACCAGGGAATCAGCCCCAGCATTTT
CDR3: CASSLEPGNQPQHF
D: .
V: TRBV11-2
J: TRBJ1-5
size: .

DNA: TGTGCCAGCGGGGCGACAGGATGGGGTCAGCCCCAGCATTTT
CDR3: CASGATGWGQPQHF
D: .
V: TRBV6-5
J: TRBJ1-5
size: .

DNA: TGTGCCAGCAGTTTATTTCTAGCGGACACAGATACGCAGTATTTT
CDR3: CASSLFLADTDTQYF
D: TRBD2
V: TRBV28
J: TRBJ2-3
size: .

DNA: TGTGCCATCAGGGGGACAGTTTCTGGAAACACCATATATTTT
CDR3: CAIRGTVSGNTIYF
D: TRBD1
V: TRBV10-3
J: TRBJ1-3
size: few

DNA: TGTGCCAGCAGCCCCCGAGACAGGGGGCCTGAAGCTTTCTTT
CDR3: CASSPRDRGPEAFF
D: TRBD1
V: TRBV28
J: TRBJ1-1
size: .